These 28 T cell receptor beta chains were all obtained from the same sample, sequenced in a study of blood T cell repertoires in COVID-19. The data were produced by immunoSEQ multiplex PCR, yet TCRdb's version contains in-frame clones alone and is incomplete. Among about 110,000 clones listed, 84% were seen once. Sample: peripheral blood. Receptors were obtained from an elderly woman with active or convalescent COVID-19.

In its sample, this clone was seen a few times. CDR3 sequence: CASSYGDRVDYGYTF. CDR3 in DNA: TGTGCCAGCAGTTACGGCGACAGGGTGGACTATGGCTACACCTTC. The chain couples TRBV6-2 or TRBV6-3 to TRBJ1-2, with 7 positions matching TRBD1. Germline V gene sequence: CDR1 MNHEY, CDR2 SVGEGT. The CDR3 contains 15 residues. V gave up 2 bases and J gave up 3 bases; unmatched junction bases: 6.

This chain joins TRBV10-3 and TRBJ2-7; TRBD2 aligns across 12 bases. Germline V gene sequence: CDR1 ENHRY, CDR2 SYGVKD. V trimming: 6 bases; J trimming: 4 bases; junction bases outside the gene matches: 4. This CDR3 comprises 14 residues. This CDR3 is CAISRTSGNYEQYF. In nucleotides, the CDR3 is TGTGCCATCAGCCGGACTAGCGGGAATTACGAGCAGTACTTC.

The chain recombines TRBV7-9 with TRBJ2-1; D might be TRBD2 (6 bases). V was clipped by 5 bases and J by 9 bases, with 14 bases between them. CDR1 is SEHNR, CDR2 FQNEAQ, per germline (reference sequence). The CDR3 covers 13 residues. CDR3 sequence reads: CASSTGLYGEQFF. The CDR3 DNA reads TGTGCCAGCAGCACAGGACTATACGGTGAGCAGTTCTTC.

The chain has TRBV14 and TRBJ2-7; 9 nucleotides line up with TRBD1. This CDR3 is 13 amino acids long. J gave up 7 bases and V 1 base, and 2 bases lay outside the gene matches. Germline CDR1 and CDR2: SGHDN and FVKESK. CDR3 loop: CASSQGQGGEQYF. CDR3 DNA sequence: TGTGCCAGCAGCCAAGGACAGGGGGGTGAGCAGTACTTC.

V usage is TRBV6-6 and J usage is TRBJ2-3, with 8 bases identical to TRBD1. Germline V gene sequence: CDR1 MNHNY, CDR2 SVGAGI (reference sequence). After removal of 4 bases from V and 6 bases from J, the junction contained 6 bases not matched to a gene. This CDR3 spans 14 amino acids. The CDR3 DNA reads as TGTGCCAGCAGTTTAACAGGGGGTAGTGATACGCAGTATTTT. This encodes CASSLTGGSDTQYF.

Here the CDR3 reads CASSLLAVGGNEQFF. The CDR3 DNA is TGTGCCAGCAGTTTACTAGCGGTCGGGGGGAATGAGCAGTTCTTC. V and J are TRBV27 and TRBJ2-1, with TRBD2 matching over 7 bases. CDR1 and CDR2 (germline): MNHEY, SMNVEV (reference sequence). V trimming: 2 bases; J trimming: 7 bases; junction bases outside the gene matches: 8. The CDR3 contains 15 residues.

The chain carries TRBV28 and TRBJ2-2; 13 bases are shared with TRBD2. CDR1 is MDHEN and CDR2 is SYDVKM in the germline V gene. Trimming took 3 bases from V and 15 from J; bases not matched to a gene: 4. This CDR3 region has 13 residues. CDR3 DNA sequence: TGTGCCAGCAGTTTGGGGACTAGCGGGGCGATGTTTTTT. Amino acid sequence: CASSLGTSGAMFF.

This clone was seen only a few times. Other DNA sequences in this specimen translate into the identical CDR3. The J gene is TRBJ2-2, the V gene TRBV29-1; 8 bases line up with TRBD1. The CDR3 covers 15 residues. Germline CDR1 SQVTM, CDR2 ANQGSEA. Trimming removed 7 bases from V and 1 base from J; junction bases left unmatched: 8. In DNA, the CDR3 is TGCAGCGCCAGGACCGGGACAGGGAACACCGGGGAGCTGTTTTTT. Translating gives CSARTGTGNTGELFF.

The chain couples TRBV15 to TRBJ1-6; D perhaps matches TRBD1 (5 bases). Germline-derived CDR1 and CDR2 are LNHNV and YYDKDF (reference sequence). This CDR3 contains 16 residues. Trimming shortened V by 0 bases and J by 4 bases, and 10 bases separated the two germline ends. CDR3 bases: TGTGCCACCAGCAGAGATCCCAGGGTTTATAATTCACCCCTCCACTTT. Amino acid sequence: CATSRDPRVYNSPLHF.

The rearrangement uses TRBV28 and TRBJ2-3; the D gene is possibly TRBD2 (5 bases). The CDR3 length is 12 residues. Germline V gene sequence: CDR1 MDHEN, CDR2 SYDVKM. Deletions cut 4 bases from V and 4 bases from J, with 6 bases between. CDR3 region: CASSWTADTQYF. In DNA form, the CDR3 reads TGTGCCAGCAGTTGGACTGCAGATACGCAGTATTTT.

V usage is TRBV4-1 and J usage is TRBJ2-1; D may be TRBD2 (6 bases). CDR1 is MGHRA, CDR2 YSYEKL, per germline. V was pared by 0 bases and J by 7 bases, with 25 bases between. The CDR3 is 19 residues long. CDR3 protein: CASSQDIPELAILYNEQFF. The CDR3 DNA follows: TGCGCCAGCAGCCAAGATATCCCCGAGCTAGCGATCCTTTATAATGAGCAGTTCTTC.

V gene TRBV3-1 (or the pseudogene TRBV3-2) combines with J gene TRBJ2-1, with unresolved D. Trimming shortened V by 0 bases and J by 15 bases, and 15 bases separated the two germline ends. The CDR3 has 13 amino acids. The germline CDR1 and CDR2 sequences are LGHDT and YNNKEL (reference sequence). CDR3 amino acids: CASSQDGRSRPFF. For the CDR3, the DNA is TGTGCCAGCAGCCAAGATGGTCGGTCTAGACCGTTCTTC.

The chain is built from TRBV6-5 and TRBJ2-1; a possible D gene is TRBD2 (6 bases). Germline V gene sequence: CDR1 MNHEY, CDR2 SVGAGI. This CDR3 contains 15 residues. V lost 2 bases to trimming and J lost 2 bases, with 10 bases between them. The CDR3 nucleotides are TGTGCCAGCAGTTACGATAGCGGAGCCTACAATGAGCAGTTCTTC. It translates to CASSYDSGAYNEQFF.

The chain links TRBV28 to TRBJ1-1, with D perhaps TRBD1 (5 bases). Germline V gene sequence: CDR1 MDHEN, CDR2 SYDVKM. V dropped 5 bases and J dropped 8 bases, with 21 bases sitting between them. The CDR3 covers 15 residues. The CDR3 loop is CASSLLPGTGWEAFF. Here the CDR3 DNA reads TGTGCCAGCAGTCTTCTCCCCGGTACAGGATGGGAAGCTTTCTTT.

The chain uses TRBV19 and TRBJ2-2; TRBD2 matches 9 bases. Germline V gene data show CDR1 as LNHDA and CDR2 as SQIVND (reference sequence). The CDR3 is 14 residues long. V was pared by 7 bases and J by 7 bases, with 7 bases of the junction left unmatched. CDR3 DNA sequence: TGTGCCAGTATGGAGACTAGCGGCTTCGGGGAGCTGTTTTTT. Protein sequence: CASMETSGFGELFF.

In its sample, this clone was seen a few times. This chain joins TRBV7-3 and TRBJ2-5; the match to TRBD2 covers 7 bases. The germline gives CDR1 SGHTA, CDR2 FQGTGA. V lost 8 bases, J lost 5 bases, and 14 bases stayed unmatched. CDR3 length: 15 amino acids. The CDR3 region has the DNA TGTGCCAGCTCAGATATCCAGGGAGGGAAGGAGACCCAGTACTTC. Translating it yields CASSDIQGGKETQYF.

This clone was recorded only once. Other DNA sequences in the same sample also yield this CDR3. The chain uses TRBV24-1 and TRBJ2-7; 9 bases are shared with TRBD1. V gave up 4 bases and J gave up 1 base; unmatched junction bases: 4. CDR3 length: 15 residues. CDR1 and CDR2 (germline): KGHDR, SFDVKD. DNA of the CDR3: TGTGCCACCAGTGAATCCGGGACAGGGTCCTACGAGCAGTACTTC. The encoded protein is CATSESGTGSYEQYF.

The V gene is TRBV27, the J gene TRBJ1-1; weak D call: TRBD1 (5 bases). This CDR3 comprises 15 residues. Trimming pared 5 bases from V and 10 bases from J, leaving 23 bases between. Per germline, CDR1 MNHEY and CDR2 SMNVEV (reference sequence). In DNA, the CDR3 is TGTGCCAGCAGTGCACAACCAGGGTGGACCCTGGGAGCTTTCTTT. Its translation is CASSAQPGWTLGAFF.

CDR3 DNA: TGTGCCAGCAGAACAGGACTAGCGGGAGTGAGGGAGACCCAGTACTTC. Translated, it gives CASRTGLAGVRETQYF. The chain is built from TRBV28 and TRBJ2-5; 13 nucleotides line up with TRBD2. The V gene's germline CDR1 is MDHEN and CDR2 SYDVKM. CDR3 length equals 16 residues. V was clipped by 6 bases and J by 5 bases; unmatched bases: 9.

The chain combines TRBV6-5 with TRBJ2-5; 8 bases match TRBD1. V shed 7 bases, J shed 5 bases, and the junction held 6 bases outside the gene matches. Germline-derived CDR1 and CDR2 are MNHEY and SVGAGI. The CDR3 has 13 residues. The chain's CDR3 is CASKSGGWETQYF. DNA for the CDR3: TGTGCCAGCAAGTCAGGGGGCTGGGAGACCCAGTACTTC.

CDR3 in amino acids: CASSVGGYSNQPQHF. CDR3 bases: TGTGCCAGCAGCGTAGGGGGCTATAGCAATCAGCCCCAGCATTTT. V and J are TRBV9 and TRBJ1-5, with a weak D call TRBD1 (5 bases). The CDR3 spans 15 residues. Germline-derived CDR1 and CDR2 are SGDLS and YYNGEE. The V and J ends lost 0 bases and 0 bases respectively, with 7 bases between them.

The chain carries TRBV7-2 and TRBJ2-7, with TRBD2 identical over 8 bases. The germline gives CDR1 SGHTA, CDR2 FQGNSA. V gave up 3 bases and J gave up 4 bases; unmatched junction bases: 8. This CDR3 is 15 amino acids long. Written as DNA, the CDR3 is TGTGCCAGCAGCTTCCGTAGCGGGATGGGGTACGAGCAGTACTTC. Translated: CASSFRSGMGYEQYF. Full variable domain (remainder filled in from reference TRBV7-2 and TRBJ2-7): GAGVSQSPSNKVTEKGKDVELRCDPISGHTALYWYRQSLGQGLEFLIYFQGNSAPDKSGLPSDRFSAERTGGSVSTLTIQRTQQEDSAVYLCASSFRSGMGYEQYFGPGTRLTVT.

This clone has a single count. This chain links TRBV5-4 with TRBJ1-3; 7 bases fit TRBD1. The CDR3 length is 15 residues. Germline CDR1 reads SGHNT; CDR2 reads YYREEE (reference sequence). Unmatched junction bases numbered 4, after V lost 2 bases and J lost 2 bases. The CDR3 nucleotides read TGTGCCAGCAGCTTTGACAGGGCGGCTGGAAACACCATATATTTT. It codes for CASSFDRAAGNTIYF.

This chain uses TRBV3-1 (or the pseudogene TRBV3-2) with TRBJ2-7; 13 bases are a match to TRBD2. Germline V gene lookup returns CDR1 LGHDT and CDR2 YNNKEL (reference sequence). The length of the CDR3 is 15 residues. V dropped 4 bases and J dropped 3; count of bases not matched to a gene: 3. This chain's CDR3 is CASSLGTSGNYEQYF. The CDR3 bases are TGTGCCAGCAGCCTCGGGACTAGCGGGAACTACGAGCAGTACTTC.

In its sample, this clone was seen a few times. This sequence joins TRBV27 and TRBJ2-7, with unresolved D. CDR1 and CDR2 (germline): MNHEY, SMNVEV (reference sequence). The CDR3 contains 12 residues. Trimming removed 10 bases at V and 2 bases at J, with 12 bases between. This chain's CDR3 is CAIPGRTYEQYF. CDR3 nucleotide sequence: TGTGCCATCCCGGGTCGAACCTACGAGCAGTACTTC.

The rearrangement links TRBV4-2 to TRBJ2-3, with D possibly TRBD1 on 6 matching bases. V lost 0 bases, J lost 0 bases, and 10 bases lay in between. This CDR3 has 16 amino acids. In germline, CDR1 is LGHNA, CDR2 YNFKEQ. The CDR3 sequence is CASSQDTDRSTDTQYF. The CDR3 DNA is TGTGCCAGCAGCCAAGACACCGACAGGAGCACAGATACGCAGTATTTT.

This clone was observed once. This chain connects TRBV6-1 to TRBJ1-5; 9 nucleotides agree with TRBD1. The V and J ends lost 1 base and 5 bases, in that order; junction bases with no gene match: 0. CDR3 length equals 14 residues. The germline V gene encodes CDR1 MNHNS and CDR2 SASEGT. The CDR3 DNA sequence: TGTGCCAGCAGTGAAGACAGGGGGCATCAGCCCCAGCATTTT. It yields the protein CASSEDRGHQPQHF.

This chain links TRBV5-1 with TRBJ2-7, with D hard to call. This CDR3 region has 14 residues. Trimming took 4 bases from V and 0 from J, leaving 11 bases between them. From germline, CDR1 is SGHRS and CDR2 YFSETQ. The DNA for the CDR3 is TGCGCCAGCAGCCCCTCGACGGGCTCCTACGAGCAGTACTTC. This encodes CASSPSTGSYEQYF.